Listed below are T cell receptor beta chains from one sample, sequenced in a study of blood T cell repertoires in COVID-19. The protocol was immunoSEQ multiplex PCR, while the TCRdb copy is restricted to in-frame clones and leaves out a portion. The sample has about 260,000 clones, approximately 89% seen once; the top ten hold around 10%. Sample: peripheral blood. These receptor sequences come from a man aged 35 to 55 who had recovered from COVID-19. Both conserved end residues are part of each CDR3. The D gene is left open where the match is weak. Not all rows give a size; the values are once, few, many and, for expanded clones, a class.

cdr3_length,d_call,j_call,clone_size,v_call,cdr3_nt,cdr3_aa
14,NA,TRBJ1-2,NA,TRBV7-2,TGTGCCAGCAGCTTAGCGTCAAGTCGGGTGGGCTACACCTTC,CASSLASSRVGYTF
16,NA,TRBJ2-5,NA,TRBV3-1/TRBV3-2,TGTGCCAGCAGCCACCCTCCAGTACGGGGGGCGGAGACCCAGTACTTC,CASSHPPVRGAETQYF
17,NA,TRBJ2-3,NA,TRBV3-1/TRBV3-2,TGTGCCAGCAGCCAAGATCTTCTGTCCCTGTCGGGAGATACGCAGTATTTT,CASSQDLLSLSGDTQYF
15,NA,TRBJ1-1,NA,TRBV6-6,TGTGCCAGCAGTTACCGCAGGGCAGGAAACACTGAAGCTTTCTTT,CASSYRRAGNTEAFF
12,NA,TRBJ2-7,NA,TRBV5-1,TGCGCCAGCAGCTTGAACAGCCACGAGCAGTACTTC,CASSLNSHEQYF
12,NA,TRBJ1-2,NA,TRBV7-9,TGTGCCAGCGCCCCGGGGGAGCGGGGCTACACCTTC,CASAPGERGYTF
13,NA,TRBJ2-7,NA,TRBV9,TGTGCCAGCAGCGTAGCGCTAGGAAACGAGCAGTACTTC,CASSVALGNEQYF
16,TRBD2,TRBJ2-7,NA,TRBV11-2,TGTGCCAGCAGCTTAGGGGGACTAGCGGGAGGGCACGAGCAGTACTTC,CASSLGGLAGGHEQYF
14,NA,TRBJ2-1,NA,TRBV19,TGTGCCAGTAGCCGGCCGCGGCCCTACAATGAGCAGTTCTTC,CASSRPRPYNEQFF
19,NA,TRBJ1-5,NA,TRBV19,TGTGCCAGTAGTATAGTAGGGGCGCTCCGGGCCAGCTCAAATCAGCCCCAGCATTTT,CASSIVGALRASSNQPQHF
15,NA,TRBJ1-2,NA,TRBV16,TGTGCCAGCAGCCAATATCCGGGGGAGCTTAGTGGCTACACCTTC,CASSQYPGELSGYTF
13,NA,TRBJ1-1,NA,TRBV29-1,TGCAGCGTTGTGGCAAGCGTGTTCACTGAAGCTTTCTTT,CSVVASVFTEAFF
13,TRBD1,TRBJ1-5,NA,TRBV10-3,TGTGCCATCAGGGGACAGTCCAATCAGCCCCAGCATTTT,CAIRGQSNQPQHF
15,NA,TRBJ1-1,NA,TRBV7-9,TGTGCCAGCAGCGTAGGACAGTCTACAAACACTGAAGCTTTCTTT,CASSVGQSTNTEAFF
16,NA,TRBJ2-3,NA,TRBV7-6,TGTGCCAGCAGCTTAGACCGACAGACCTTGCTAGATACGCAGTATTTT,CASSLDRQTLLDTQYF
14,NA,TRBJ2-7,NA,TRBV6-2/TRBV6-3,TGTGCCAGCAGTCGTCGTAGGGGAACCTACGAGCAGTACTTC,CASSRRRGTYEQYF
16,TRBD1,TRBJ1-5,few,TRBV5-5,TGTGCCAGCAGCCCGGGACAGGGAGGGAGCAATCAGCCCCAGCATTTT,CASSPGQGGSNQPQHF
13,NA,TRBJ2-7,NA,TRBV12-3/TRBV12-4,TGTGCCAGCAGTTTAGGAGGCCATCAAGAGCAGTACTTC,CASSLGGHQEQYF
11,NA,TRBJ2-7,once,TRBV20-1,TGCAGTGCTGTTACTTCCTACGAGCAGTACTTC,CSAVTSYEQYF
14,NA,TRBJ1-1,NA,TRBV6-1,TGTGCCAGCAGTGAACGAGGTTTTGACACTGAAGCTTTCTTT,CASSERGFDTEAFF
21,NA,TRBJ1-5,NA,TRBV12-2,TGTGCAAGTCGCTTAGGTTGCACTGTACAGGGGGAGGACTATAGCAATCAGCCCCAGCATTTT,CASRLGCTVQGEDYSNQPQHF
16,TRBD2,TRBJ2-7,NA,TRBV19,TGTGCCAGTAGTATTGCTAGCGGGAGGGCCGGTTACGAGCAGTACTTC,CASSIASGRAGYEQYF
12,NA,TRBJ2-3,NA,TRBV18,TGTGCCAGCTCAAACTTAGCGGCTACGCAGTATTTT,CASSNLAATQYF
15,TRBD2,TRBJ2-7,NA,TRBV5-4,TGTGCCAGCAGCTCCAGACTAGCGGGAGGCGACGAGCAGTACTTC,CASSSRLAGGDEQYF
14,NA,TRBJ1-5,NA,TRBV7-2,TGTGCCAGCAGCTTGCAGGGTAGCAATCAGCCCCAGCATTTT,CASSLQGSNQPQHF
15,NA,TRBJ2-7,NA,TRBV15,TGTGCCACCAGCAGAGTCCCAGGGACACTCTACGAGCAGTACTTC,CATSRVPGTLYEQYF
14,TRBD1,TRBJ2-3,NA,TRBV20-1,TGCAGTGCTAGTCGGACAGGGATGGCAGATACGCAGTATTTT,CSASRTGMADTQYF
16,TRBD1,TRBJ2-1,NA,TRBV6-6,TGTGCCAGCAGTTTCCCGGGACAGGGGACGTACAATGAGCAGTTCTTC,CASSFPGQGTYNEQFF